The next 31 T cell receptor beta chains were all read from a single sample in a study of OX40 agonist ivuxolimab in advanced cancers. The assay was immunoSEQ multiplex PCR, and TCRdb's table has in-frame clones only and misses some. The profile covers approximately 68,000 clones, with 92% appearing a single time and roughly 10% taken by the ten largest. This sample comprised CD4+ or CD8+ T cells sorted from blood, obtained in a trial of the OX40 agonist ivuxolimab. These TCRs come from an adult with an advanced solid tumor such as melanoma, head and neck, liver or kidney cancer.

CDR3 region: CASSMTRGPDTQYF. The CDR3, as DNA: TGTGCCAGTAGCATGACTCGGGGGCCAGATACGCAGTATTTT. The chain recombines TRBV19 with TRBJ2-3; D may correspond to TRBD1 or TRBD2 (6 bases each). Trimming took off 6 bases at V and 4 bases at J, with 14 bases between the two ends. The CDR3 has 14 amino acids. CDR1 LNHDA and CDR2 SQIVND come from the germline V gene (reference sequence).

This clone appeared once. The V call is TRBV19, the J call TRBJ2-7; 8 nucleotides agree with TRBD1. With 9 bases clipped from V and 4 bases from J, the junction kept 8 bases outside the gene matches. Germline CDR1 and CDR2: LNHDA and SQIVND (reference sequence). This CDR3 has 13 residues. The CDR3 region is CASSPGQEYEQYF. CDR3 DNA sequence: TGTGCCAGCTCTCCGGGACAGGAGTACGAGCAGTACTTC.

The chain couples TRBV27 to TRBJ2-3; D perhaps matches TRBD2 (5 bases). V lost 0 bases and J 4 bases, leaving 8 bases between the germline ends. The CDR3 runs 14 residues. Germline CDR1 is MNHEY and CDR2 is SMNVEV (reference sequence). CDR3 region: CASSLSWGADTQYF. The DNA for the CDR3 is TGTGCCAGCAGTTTATCGTGGGGAGCAGATACGCAGTATTTT.

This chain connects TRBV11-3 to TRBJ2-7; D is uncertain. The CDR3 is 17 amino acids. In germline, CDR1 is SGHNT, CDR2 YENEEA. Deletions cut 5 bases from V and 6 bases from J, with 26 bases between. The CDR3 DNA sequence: TGTGCCAGCAGCCCCCCCCTGAGAACCGATACCTCGGCCGAGCAGTACTTC. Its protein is CASSPPLRTDTSAEQYF.

The CDR3 bases are TGTGCCAGCAGCTTCGGGTCCTACGAGCAGTACTTC. Protein sequence: CASSFGSYEQYF. The rearrangement joins TRBV11-2 to TRBJ2-7; D uncertain. The germline V gene encodes CDR1 SGHAT and CDR2 FQNNGV. The CDR3 sequence is 12 residues long. The V end was cut by 3 bases, the J end by 1 base, with 4 bases between.

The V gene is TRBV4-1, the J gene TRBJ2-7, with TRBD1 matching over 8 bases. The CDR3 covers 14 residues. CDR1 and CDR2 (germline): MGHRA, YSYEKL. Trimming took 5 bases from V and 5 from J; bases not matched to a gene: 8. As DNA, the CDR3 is TGCGCCAGCAGCGGTTGGACAGGGTCGGACGAGCAGTACTTC. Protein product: CASSGWTGSDEQYF.

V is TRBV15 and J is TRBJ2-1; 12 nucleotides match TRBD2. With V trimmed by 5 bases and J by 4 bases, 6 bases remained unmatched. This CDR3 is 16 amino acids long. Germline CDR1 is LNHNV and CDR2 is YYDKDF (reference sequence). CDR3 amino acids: CATSPPGLAGYNEQFF. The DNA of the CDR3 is TGTGCCACCAGCCCCCCGGGACTAGCGGGTTACAATGAGCAGTTCTTC.

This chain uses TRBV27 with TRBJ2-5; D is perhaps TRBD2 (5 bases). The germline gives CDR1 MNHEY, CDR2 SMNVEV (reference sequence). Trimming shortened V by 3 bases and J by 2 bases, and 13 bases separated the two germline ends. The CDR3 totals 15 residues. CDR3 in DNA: TGTGCCAGCAGTTTCGGCGGGTACTATCAAGAGACCCAGTACTTC. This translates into CASSFGGYYQETQYF.

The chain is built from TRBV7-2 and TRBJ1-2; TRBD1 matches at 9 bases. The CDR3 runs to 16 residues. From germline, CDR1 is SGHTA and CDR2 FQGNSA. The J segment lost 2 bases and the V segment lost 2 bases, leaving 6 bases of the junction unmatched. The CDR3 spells CASSLTRTGANYGYTF. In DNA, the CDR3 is TGTGCCAGCAGCTTAACCCGGACAGGGGCAAACTATGGCTACACCTTC.

The CDR3 sequence is CASSELTSGYNEQFF. As DNA, the CDR3 is TGTGCCAGCAGTGAGTTGACTAGCGGGTACAATGAGCAGTTCTTC. The chain uses TRBV2 and TRBJ2-1, with 10 bases aligning to TRBD2. After removal of 3 bases from V and 4 bases from J, the junction contained 3 bases not matched to a gene. The germline CDR1 and CDR2 sequences are SNHLY and FYNNEI. The CDR3 runs to 15 residues.

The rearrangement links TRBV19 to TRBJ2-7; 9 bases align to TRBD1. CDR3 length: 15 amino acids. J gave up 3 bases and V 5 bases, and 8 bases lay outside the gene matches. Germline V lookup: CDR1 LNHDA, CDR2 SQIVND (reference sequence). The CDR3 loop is CASSATRTGDYEQYF. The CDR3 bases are TGTGCCAGTAGTGCCACTAGGACAGGGGACTACGAGCAGTACTTC.

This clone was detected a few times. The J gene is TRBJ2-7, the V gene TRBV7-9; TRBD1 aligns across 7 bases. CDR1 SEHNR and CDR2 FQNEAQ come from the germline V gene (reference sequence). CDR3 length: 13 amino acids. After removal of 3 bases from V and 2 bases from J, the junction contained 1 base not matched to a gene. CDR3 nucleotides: TGTGCCAGCAGCTTCGGACAGGCCTACGAGCAGTACTTC. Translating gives CASSFGQAYEQYF.

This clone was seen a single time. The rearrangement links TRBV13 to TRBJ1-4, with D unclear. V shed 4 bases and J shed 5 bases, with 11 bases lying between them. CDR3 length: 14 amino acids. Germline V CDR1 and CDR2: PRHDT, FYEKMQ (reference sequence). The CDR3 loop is CASSSHPRNEKLFF. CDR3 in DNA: TGTGCCAGCAGCTCCCACCCGAGAAATGAAAAACTGTTTTTT.

In nucleotides, the CDR3 is TGTGCCAGCAGTTACCCTAGCCCCTTCTACGAGCAGTACTTC. It yields the protein CASSYPSPFYEQYF. The rearrangement links TRBV6-5 to TRBJ2-7, with D possibly TRBD2 on 5 matching bases. Trimming stripped 2 bases from V and 3 bases from J, with 11 bases between. CDR3 length: 14 residues. CDR1 and CDR2 from the germline V gene are MNHEY and SVGAGI.

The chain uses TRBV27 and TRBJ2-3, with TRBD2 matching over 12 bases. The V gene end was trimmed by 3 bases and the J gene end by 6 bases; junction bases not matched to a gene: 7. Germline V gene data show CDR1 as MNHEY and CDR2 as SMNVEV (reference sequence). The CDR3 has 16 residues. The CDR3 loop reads CASSLGLAGSGDTQYF. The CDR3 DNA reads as TGTGCCAGCAGTTTGGGACTAGCGGGTAGCGGGGATACGCAGTATTTT.

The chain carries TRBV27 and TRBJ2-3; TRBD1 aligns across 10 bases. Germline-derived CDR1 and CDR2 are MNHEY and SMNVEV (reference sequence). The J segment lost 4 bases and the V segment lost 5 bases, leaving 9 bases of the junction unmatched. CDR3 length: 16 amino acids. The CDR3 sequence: CASSETQTGGPDTQYF. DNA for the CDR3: TGTGCCAGCAGTGAAACCCAGACAGGGGGCCCAGATACGCAGTATTTT.

The CDR3 here is CSAGAVDLVSTF. The CDR3 DNA reads as TGCAGCGCAGGCGCGGTGGATTTGGTTAGCACCTTC. V and J are TRBV29-1 and TRBJ1-2; no reliable D call. In germline, CDR1 is SQVTM, CDR2 ANQGSEA. The CDR3 covers 12 residues. The V end lost 7 bases, the J end lost 13 bases, and 22 bases lay between the germline ends.

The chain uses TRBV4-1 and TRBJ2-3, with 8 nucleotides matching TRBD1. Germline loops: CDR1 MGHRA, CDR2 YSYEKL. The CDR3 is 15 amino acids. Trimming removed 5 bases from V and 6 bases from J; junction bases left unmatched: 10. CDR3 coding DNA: TGCGCCAGCAGCTGGGGGGCAGGGGGCTCCGATACGCAGTATTTT. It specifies CASSWGAGGSDTQYF.

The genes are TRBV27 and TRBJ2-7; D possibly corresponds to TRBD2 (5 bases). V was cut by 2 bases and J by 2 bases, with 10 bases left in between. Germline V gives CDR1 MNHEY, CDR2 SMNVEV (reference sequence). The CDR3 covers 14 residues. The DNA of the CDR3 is TGTGCCAGCAGTTTAGTCGGGGTGACCTACGAGCAGTACTTC. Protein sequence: CASSLVGVTYEQYF.

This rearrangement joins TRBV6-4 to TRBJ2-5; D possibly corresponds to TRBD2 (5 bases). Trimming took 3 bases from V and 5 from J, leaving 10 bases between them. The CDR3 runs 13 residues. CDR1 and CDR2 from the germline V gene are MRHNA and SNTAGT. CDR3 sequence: CASSEGSQETQYF. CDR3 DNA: TGTGCCAGCAGTGAGGGGAGCCAGGAGACCCAGTACTTC.

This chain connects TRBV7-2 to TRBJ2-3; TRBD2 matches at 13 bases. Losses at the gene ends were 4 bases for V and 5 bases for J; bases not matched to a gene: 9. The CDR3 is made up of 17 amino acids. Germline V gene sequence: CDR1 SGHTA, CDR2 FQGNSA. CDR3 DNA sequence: TGTGCCAGCAGCTCCCCCCTACTAGCGGGGGGGCGAGATACGCAGTATTTT. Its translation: CASSSPLLAGGRDTQYF. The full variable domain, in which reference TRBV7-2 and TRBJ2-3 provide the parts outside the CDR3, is GAGVSQSPSNKVTEKGKDVELRCDPISGHTALYWYRQSLGQGLEFLIYFQGNSAPDKSGLPSDRFSAERTGGSVSTLTIQRTQQEDSAVYLCASSSPLLAGGRDTQYFGPGTRLTVL.

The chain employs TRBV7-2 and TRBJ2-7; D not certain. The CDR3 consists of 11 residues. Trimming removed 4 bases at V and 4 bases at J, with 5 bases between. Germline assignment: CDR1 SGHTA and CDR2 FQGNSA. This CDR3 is CASSSLYEQYF. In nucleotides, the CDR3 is TGTGCCAGCAGCTCTCTTTACGAGCAGTACTTC.

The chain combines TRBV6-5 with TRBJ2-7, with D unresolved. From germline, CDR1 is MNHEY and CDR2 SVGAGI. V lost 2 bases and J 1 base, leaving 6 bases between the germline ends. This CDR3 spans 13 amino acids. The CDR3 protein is CASSYQDSYEQYF. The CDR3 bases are TGTGCCAGCAGTTACCAAGATTCCTACGAGCAGTACTTC.

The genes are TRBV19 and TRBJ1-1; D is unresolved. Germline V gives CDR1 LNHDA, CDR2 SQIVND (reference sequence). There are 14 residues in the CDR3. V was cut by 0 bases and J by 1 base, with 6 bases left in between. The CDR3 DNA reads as TGTGCCAGTAGTATAGATCTAGGGAACACTGAAGCTTTCTTT. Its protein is CASSIDLGNTEAFF.

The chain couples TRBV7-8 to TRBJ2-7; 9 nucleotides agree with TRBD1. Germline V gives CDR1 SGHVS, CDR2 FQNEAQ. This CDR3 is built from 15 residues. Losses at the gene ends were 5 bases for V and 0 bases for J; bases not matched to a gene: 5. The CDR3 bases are TGTGCCAGCAGCACCCCGGGACAGGGCTCCTACGAGCAGTACTTC. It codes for CASSTPGQGSYEQYF.

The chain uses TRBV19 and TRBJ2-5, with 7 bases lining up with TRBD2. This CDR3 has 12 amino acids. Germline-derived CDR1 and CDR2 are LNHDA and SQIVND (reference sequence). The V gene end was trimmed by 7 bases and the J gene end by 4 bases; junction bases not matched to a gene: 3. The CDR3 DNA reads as TGTGCCAGTACCCCGGGGGGAGAGACCCAGTACTTC. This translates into CASTPGGETQYF.

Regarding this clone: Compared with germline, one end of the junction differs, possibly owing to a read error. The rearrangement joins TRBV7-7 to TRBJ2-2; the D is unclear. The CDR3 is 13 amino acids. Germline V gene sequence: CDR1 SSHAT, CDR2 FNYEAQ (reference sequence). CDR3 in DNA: TGTGCTAGCAGCTTAGATCCCCACGGGGAGCTGTTTTTT. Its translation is CASSLDPHGELFF.

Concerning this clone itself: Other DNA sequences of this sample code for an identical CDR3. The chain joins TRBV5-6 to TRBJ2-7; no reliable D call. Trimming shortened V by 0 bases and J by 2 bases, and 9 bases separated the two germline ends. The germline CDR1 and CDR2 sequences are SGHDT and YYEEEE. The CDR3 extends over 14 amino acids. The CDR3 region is CASSLGAATYEQYF. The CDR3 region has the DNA TGTGCCAGCAGCTTGGGAGCCGCCACCTACGAGCAGTACTTC.

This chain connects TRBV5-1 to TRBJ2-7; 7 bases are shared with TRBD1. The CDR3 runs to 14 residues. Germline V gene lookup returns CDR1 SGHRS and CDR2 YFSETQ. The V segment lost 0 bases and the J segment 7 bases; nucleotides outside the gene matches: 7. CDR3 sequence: CASSLDPGGWEQYF. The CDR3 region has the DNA TGCGCCAGCAGCTTGGACCCAGGGGGATGGGAGCAGTACTTC.

The CDR3 region is CASRSPTSGTPPSYEQYF. The CDR3 region has the DNA TGTGCCAGCAGGAGTCCAACAAGCGGGACACCTCCTTCCTACGAGCAGTACTTC. This chain uses TRBV21-1 with TRBJ2-7; TRBD2, the table's D call, was not compared with the DNA. TRBV21-1 is flagged as a pseudogene. This CDR3 region has 18 residues.

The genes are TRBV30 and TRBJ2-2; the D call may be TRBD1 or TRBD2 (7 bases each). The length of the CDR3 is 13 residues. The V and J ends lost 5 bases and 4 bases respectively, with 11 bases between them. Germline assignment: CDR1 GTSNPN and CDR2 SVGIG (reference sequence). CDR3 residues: CAWDREGTGELFF. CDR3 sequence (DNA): TGTGCCTGGGACAGGGAGGGCACCGGGGAGCTGTTTTTT.